These 5 T cell receptor beta chains were all obtained from the same sample, sequenced in a study of cytomegalovirus exposure and HLA in healthy donors. Amplification used 60 Vbeta primers and 13 Jbeta primers. Generated by immunoSEQ multiplex PCR, the TCRdb table keeps only in-frame clones and is missing some. Seen here are a few hundred thousand clones, 75% to 90% observed once, and the top ten hold about 0.28%. The sequencing sample was made of PBMCs. Receptors were obtained from a girl aged 2 to 9 in good health and CMV-seronegative.

This clone was counted a single time. J is TRBJ2-3 and V is TRBV10-3, with TRBD1 matching over 8 bases. The CDR3 extends over 16 amino acids. Germline CDR1 reads ENHRY; CDR2 reads SYGVKD. Trimming at V came to 8 bases and at J to 6 bases, leaving 16 bases not matched to a gene. The CDR3 region has the DNA TGTGCCATCGCGCTGACAGGGGACCCCTTCGCGGATACGCAGTATTTT. This gives the protein CAIALTGDPFADTQYF.

This clone was seen a few times. This chain connects TRBV9 to TRBJ2-7; maybe TRBD1 (5 bases). The CDR3 is 15 amino acids. The germline V and J ends were trimmed by 0 bases and 5 bases, with 15 bases remaining between them. The germline V gene encodes CDR1 SGDLS and CDR2 YYNGEE. The DNA for the CDR3 is TGTGCCAGCAGCGTAGATTGGGGCCCCTCGGACGAGCAGTACTTC. Its translation: CASSVDWGPSDEQYF.

This clone was seen only once. CDR3 sequence: CASSSHVAEQYF. DNA of the CDR3: TGTGCCAGCAGTTCCCACGTAGCGGAGCAGTACTTC. The chain has TRBV7-9 and TRBJ2-7; tentatively, D is TRBD2 (5 bases). The germline V gene encodes CDR1 SEHNR and CDR2 FQNEAQ (reference sequence). The CDR3 has 12 residues. Deletions cut 6 bases from V and 7 bases from J, with 13 bases between.

The gene calls are TRBV11-2 and TRBJ1-2, with TRBD1 matching 8 bases. The length of the CDR3 is 13 residues. Germline loops: CDR1 SGHAT, CDR2 FQNNGV. Trimming cost V 3 bases and J 7 bases; bases outside gene matches: 4. The CDR3 DNA sequence: TGTGCCAGCAGCTTTAGCAGGGGGCTTGGCTACACCTTC. It specifies CASSFSRGLGYTF.

This chain joins TRBV4-1 and TRBJ2-1; TRBD2 agrees at 9 bases. This CDR3 is built from 17 residues. V lost 0 bases and J lost 6; bases outside the gene matches: 9. CDR1 MGHRA and CDR2 YSYEKL come from the germline V gene. CDR3 protein: CASSQDSSREGGNEQFF. CDR3 in DNA: TGCGCCAGCAGCCAAGACAGCTCGCGGGAGGGGGGCAATGAGCAGTTCTTC.